Shown below are 28 T cell receptor beta chains from a single sample sequenced in a study of OX40 agonist ivuxolimab in advanced cancers. Sequencing used immunoSEQ multiplex PCR; TCRdb keeps in-frame clones, though not all of them. The table shows fewer than 90,000 clones, with approximately 93% occurring only once. The starting material was CD4+ or CD8+ T cells sorted from blood, obtained in a trial of the OX40 agonist ivuxolimab. These receptors all stem from an adult with an advanced solid tumor such as melanoma, head and neck, liver or kidney cancer.

The chain recombines TRBV5-6 with TRBJ2-1; TRBD1 matches 9 bases. From germline, CDR1 is SGHDT and CDR2 YYEEEE. CDR3 size: 14 residues. Unmatched junction bases numbered 6, after V lost 5 bases and J lost 6 bases. The CDR3 here is CASRAGTGINEQFF. The CDR3 DNA reads TGTGCCAGCAGGGCCGGGACAGGGATCAATGAGCAGTTCTTC.

The chain combines TRBV6-5 with TRBJ1-4; D unclear. CDR1 and CDR2 from the germline V gene are MNHEY and SVGAGI. The CDR3 runs to 13 residues. Trimming stripped 5 bases from V and 1 base from J, with 5 bases between. CDR3 loop: CASSDITNEKLFF. Written as DNA, the CDR3 is TGTGCCAGCAGTGACATAACTAATGAAAAACTGTTTTTT.

The chain combines TRBV10-3 with TRBJ2-7; 14 bases agree with TRBD2. Trimming removed 2 bases from V and 2 bases from J; junction bases left unmatched: 14. The length of the CDR3 is 20 residues. Germline CDR1 and CDR2: ENHRY and SYGVKD. DNA for the CDR3: TGTGCCATCAGTGAGCGAGGCCCACAAGGACTAGCGGGAGGTACCTACGAGCAGTACTTC. Translation: CAISERGPQGLAGGTYEQYF.

The chain employs TRBV6-6 and TRBJ2-3; tentative D call: TRBD1 (5 bases). CDR3 length: 14 residues. V gave up 2 bases and J gave up 2 bases, with 8 bases separating them. Germline values: CDR1 MNHNY, CDR2 SVGAGI (reference sequence). The CDR3 DNA sequence: TGTGCCAGCAGTTACGTACAGGACACAGATACGCAGTATTTT. This gives the protein CASSYVQDTDTQYF.

The CDR3: CASSYGGEETQYF. The CDR3, as DNA: TGTGCCAGCAGTTACGGGGGCGAAGAGACCCAGTACTTC. The chain has TRBV6-5 and TRBJ2-5; a possible D gene is TRBD1 (6 bases). The CDR3 is made up of 13 amino acids. Germline V gene lookup returns CDR1 MNHEY and CDR2 SVGAGI. Deletions cut 2 bases from V and 3 bases from J, with 7 bases between.

V is TRBV5-6 and J is TRBJ1-6; TRBD1 is a possible D gene (5 bases). CDR1 is SGHDT and CDR2 is YYEEEE in the germline V gene. This CDR3 has 15 residues. V was shortened by 0 bases and J by 10 bases, with 14 bases between the two germline ends. The CDR3 sequence: CASSLGTGPRSPLHF. The CDR3 DNA follows: TGTGCCAGCAGCTTGGGAACAGGTCCCAGGTCACCCCTCCACTTT.

The chain carries TRBV11-2 and TRBJ1-4; tentative D call: TRBD1 (5 bases). V lost 5 bases and J 5 bases, leaving 15 bases between the germline ends. In germline, CDR1 is SGHAT, CDR2 FQNNGV. The CDR3 runs to 15 residues. CDR3: CASSQQTVWNEKLFF. CDR3 bases: TGTGCCAGCAGCCAACAGACAGTTTGGAATGAAAAACTGTTTTTT.

V is TRBV30 and J is TRBJ2-7; D gene ambiguous. Per the germline V gene, CDR1 is GTSNPN and CDR2 is SVGIG (reference sequence). V lost 2 bases, J lost 5 bases, and 7 bases lay in between. The CDR3 sequence is 11 residues long. The CDR3 is CAWSSGHEQYF. The CDR3, as DNA: TGTGCCTGGAGTTCAGGCCACGAGCAGTACTTC. Based on the CDR3 plus reference TRBV30 and TRBJ2-7, the full variable domain is SQTIHQWPATLVQPVGSPLSLECTVEGTSNPNLYWYRQAAGRGLQLLFYSVGIGQISSEVPQNLSASRPQDRQFILSSKKLLLSDSGFYLCAWSSGHEQYFGPGTRLTVT.

The gene calls are TRBV18 and TRBJ1-1, with a possible D match to TRBD1 (5 bases). Germline lookup yields CDR1 KGHSH and CDR2 LQKENI. This CDR3 contains 15 residues. V was trimmed by 2 bases and J by 1 base, leaving 11 bases between them. CDR3 coding DNA: TGTGCCAGCTCACCATCAGGCGGGGGGAACACTGAAGCTTTCTTT. Translation gives CASSPSGGGNTEAFF. Based on the CDR3 plus reference TRBV18 and TRBJ1-1, the full variable domain is NAGVMQNPRHLVRRRGQEARLRCSPMKGHSHVYWYRQLPEEGLKFMVYLQKENIIDESGMPKERFSAEFPKEGPSILRIQQVVRGDSAAYFCASSPSGGGNTEAFFGQGTRLTVV.

V gene TRBV29-1 combines with J gene TRBJ2-1; D is perhaps TRBD2 (6 bases). Germline CDR1 SQVTM, CDR2 ANQGSEA. The CDR3 loop spans 14 amino acids. V gave up 2 bases and J gave up 4 bases, with 12 bases separating them. The CDR3 DNA sequence: TGCAGCGTTGAAACGGGAGACCGTTACAATGAGCAGTTCTTC. Its protein product is CSVETGDRYNEQFF.

This chain connects TRBV5-6 to TRBJ2-7, with 7 bases lining up with TRBD1. With 0 bases clipped from V and 1 base from J, the junction kept 4 bases outside the gene matches. CDR1 is SGHDT, CDR2 YYEEEE, per germline. The CDR3 contains 15 residues. The CDR3 nucleotides are TGTGCCAGCAGCTTGGGCCCGACAGGGTCCTACGAGCAGTACTTC. Translation gives CASSLGPTGSYEQYF. The complete variable domain, with remaining parts taken from reference TRBV5-6 and TRBJ2-7, reads DAGVTQSPTHLIKTRGQQVTLRCSPKSGHDTVSWYQQALGQGPQFIFQYYEEEERQRGNFPDRFSGHQFPNYSSELNVNALLLGDSALYLCASSLGPTGSYEQYFGPGTRLTVT.

V gene TRBV27 combines with J gene TRBJ2-5; no definite D call. The ends were cut back, 5 bases at V and 1 base at J, with 20 bases in the middle. Germline CDR1 reads MNHEY; CDR2 reads SMNVEV (reference sequence). The CDR3 has 17 amino acids. The CDR3: CASSITPLVDGQETQYF. In nucleotides, the CDR3 is TGTGCCAGCAGTATCACACCGCTCGTGGACGGCCAAGAGACCCAGTACTTC.

This clone appeared a single time. The rearrangement uses TRBV2 and TRBJ1-2; D gene ambiguous. V lost 8 bases, J lost 0 bases, and 1 base lay in between. The CDR3 runs 10 residues. The germline CDR1 and CDR2 sequences are SNHLY and FYNNEI. CDR3 protein: CASANYGYTF. Here the CDR3 DNA reads TGTGCCAGCGCTAACTATGGCTACACCTTC.

The V gene is TRBV12-5, the J gene TRBJ1-2, with D uncertain. The CDR3 consists of 12 residues. In germline, CDR1 is LGHNT, CDR2 FRNRAP. The V gene lost 3 bases and the J gene lost 3 bases, with 5 bases spanning the gap. The CDR3 nucleotides read TGTGCTAGTGGTTTAAGGGACTATGGCTACACCTTC. Translated: CASGLRDYGYTF.

The V gene is TRBV27, the J gene TRBJ1-6; no firm D call. The CDR3 runs 16 residues. Germline values: CDR1 MNHEY, CDR2 SMNVEV (reference sequence). The germline V and J ends were trimmed by 2 bases and 0 bases, with 8 bases remaining between them. CDR3: CASSLKGRSYNSPLHF. The CDR3, as DNA: TGTGCCAGCAGTTTAAAAGGGCGCTCCTATAATTCACCCCTCCACTTT.

The chain combines TRBV2 with TRBJ2-7; TRBD1 matches 10 bases. The CDR3 is 17 amino acids. Per germline, CDR1 SNHLY and CDR2 FYNNEI. J gave up 0 bases and V 5 bases, and 10 bases lay outside the gene matches. CDR3 nucleotides: TGTGCCAGCAGTCCTGAGGGGGGGACAGGGGACTCCTACGAGCAGTACTTC. Amino acid sequence: CASSPEGGTGDSYEQYF.

The rearrangement uses TRBV7-6 and TRBJ1-1; TRBD1 is a possible D gene (5 bases). The CDR3 has 15 amino acids. Germline V gene lookup returns CDR1 SGHVS and CDR2 FNYEAQ. V lost 1 base and J 4 bases, leaving 13 bases between the germline ends. CDR3 residues: CASSLEAGWATEAFF. For the CDR3, the DNA is TGTGCCAGCAGCTTAGAGGCAGGGTGGGCCACTGAAGCTTTCTTT.

The rearrangement uses TRBV19 and TRBJ2-2; D is possibly TRBD2 (6 bases). V was trimmed by 5 bases and J by 1 base, leaving 11 bases between them. Germline CDR1 LNHDA, CDR2 SQIVND (reference sequence). This CDR3 contains 15 residues. The chain's CDR3 is CASSETRLNTGELFF. DNA of the CDR3: TGTGCCAGTAGTGAGACTAGACTGAACACCGGGGAGCTGTTTTTT.

The V and J genes are TRBV6-1 and TRBJ2-3; 7 nucleotides line up with TRBD2. There are 16 residues in the CDR3. CDR1 MNHNS and CDR2 SASEGT come from the germline V gene. With V trimmed by 0 bases and J by 2 bases, 5 bases remained unmatched. Here the CDR3 reads CASSEARLAATDTQYF. The CDR3 DNA reads as TGTGCCAGCAGTGAAGCGCGGCTAGCGGCCACAGATACGCAGTATTTT.

The gene calls are TRBV23-1 and TRBJ2-2; TRBD2 agrees at 9 bases. TRBV23-1 is an ORF; its function is uncertain. The J segment lost 2 bases and the V segment lost 3 bases, leaving 13 bases of the junction unmatched. The CDR3 is 19 residues long. CDR3 DNA: TGCGCCAGCAGTCAGGGTTCAGTAGCGGGAGACAAAAACACCGGGGAGCTGTTTTTT. It translates to CASSQGSVAGDKNTGELFF.

DNA for the CDR3: TGTGCCAGCAGCCGTCCGGGAGGGTTGGAGACCCAGTACTTC. It is translated as CASSRPGGLETQYF. The chain recombines TRBV7-9 with TRBJ2-5, with 8 bases lining up with TRBD2. CDR3 length: 14 amino acids. Looked up from germline, CDR1 is SEHNR and CDR2 is FQNEAQ (reference sequence). The V gene end was trimmed by 5 bases and the J gene end by 5 bases; junction bases not matched to a gene: 7. The full variable domain, its missing parts supplied by reference TRBV7-9 and TRBJ2-5, is DTGVSQNPRHKITKRGQNVTFRCDPISEHNRLYWYRQTLGQGPEFLTYFQNEAQLEKSRLLSDRFSAERPKGSFSTLEIQRTEQGDSAMYLCASSRPGGLETQYFGPGTRLLVL.

The chain's CDR3 is CSVTKPLTSYNEQFF. In DNA form, the CDR3 reads TGCAGCGTTACCAAACCCCTCACCTCCTACAATGAGCAGTTCTTC. This chain links TRBV29-1 with TRBJ2-1; no reliable D call. The CDR3 has 15 amino acids. Trimming removed 5 bases at V and 0 bases at J, with 14 bases between. CDR1 SQVTM and CDR2 ANQGSEA come from the germline V gene.

V is TRBV4-3 and J is TRBJ2-1, with 7 nucleotides matching TRBD1. Unmatched junction bases numbered 7, after V lost 4 bases and J lost 4 bases. The CDR3 consists of 15 residues. Looked up from germline, CDR1 is LGHNA and CDR2 is YSLEER. CDR3 region: CASSRQGQIYNEQFF. Written as DNA, the CDR3 is TGCGCCAGCAGCCGCCAGGGACAGATTTACAATGAGCAGTTCTTC.

The rearrangement joins TRBV9 to TRBJ2-2; D assignment may be TRBD1 or TRBD2 (5 bases each). The CDR3 runs 14 residues. Trimming removed 4 bases at V and 7 bases at J, with 14 bases between. Germline CDR1 is SGDLS and CDR2 is YYNGEE. The CDR3 nucleotides are TGTGCCAGCAGCCTGGGGAGAGGGGTCGGGGAGCTGTTTTTT. Encoded protein: CASSLGRGVGELFF.

The J gene is TRBJ2-1, the V gene TRBV19; 13 bases are shared with TRBD2. This CDR3 has 15 residues. With V trimmed by 5 bases and J by 7 bases, 5 bases remained unmatched. Germline lookup yields CDR1 LNHDA and CDR2 SQIVND (reference sequence). The CDR3 region has the DNA TGTGCCAGTAGTCTGGGGACTAGCGGGACAAATGAGCAGTTCTTC. Translation: CASSLGTSGTNEQFF.

V and J are TRBV30 and TRBJ1-2, with D perhaps matching TRBD1 (6 bases). The CDR3 totals 13 residues. The V gene lost 3 bases and the J gene lost 5 bases, with 13 bases spanning the gap. Germline V lookup: CDR1 GTSNPN, CDR2 SVGIG (reference sequence). The CDR3 nucleotides read TGTGCCTGGAGGGAAACAGGGTCTTATGGCTACACCTTC. Its protein product is CAWRETGSYGYTF.

The J gene is TRBJ1-2, the V gene TRBV27, with TRBD1 identical over 8 bases. This CDR3 spans 14 amino acids. Trimming cost V 2 bases and J 4 bases; bases outside gene matches: 3. Germline V gene sequence: CDR1 MNHEY, CDR2 SMNVEV (reference sequence). The CDR3 loop is CASSLQGAGYGYTF. CDR3 nucleotide sequence: TGTGCCAGCAGTTTACAGGGGGCTGGCTATGGCTACACCTTC.

The genes are TRBV28 and TRBJ2-5; the D gene is possibly TRBD1 (5 bases). V lost 5 bases and J lost 0, with 28 bases in between. Germline-derived CDR1 and CDR2 are MDHEN and SYDVKM. The CDR3 runs 20 residues. CDR3 in amino acids: CASSLDMTAKSASDQETQYF. CDR3 coding DNA: TGTGCCAGCAGTCTTGACATGACAGCCAAATCCGCTTCGGACCAAGAGACCCAGTACTTC. The variable domain in full, completed from reference TRBV28 and TRBJ2-5, reads DVKVTQSSRYLVKRTGEKVFLECVQDMDHENMFWYRQDPGLGLRLIYFSYDVKMKEKGDIPEGYSVSREKKERFSLILESASTNQTSMYLCASSLDMTAKSASDQETQYFGPGTRLLVL.